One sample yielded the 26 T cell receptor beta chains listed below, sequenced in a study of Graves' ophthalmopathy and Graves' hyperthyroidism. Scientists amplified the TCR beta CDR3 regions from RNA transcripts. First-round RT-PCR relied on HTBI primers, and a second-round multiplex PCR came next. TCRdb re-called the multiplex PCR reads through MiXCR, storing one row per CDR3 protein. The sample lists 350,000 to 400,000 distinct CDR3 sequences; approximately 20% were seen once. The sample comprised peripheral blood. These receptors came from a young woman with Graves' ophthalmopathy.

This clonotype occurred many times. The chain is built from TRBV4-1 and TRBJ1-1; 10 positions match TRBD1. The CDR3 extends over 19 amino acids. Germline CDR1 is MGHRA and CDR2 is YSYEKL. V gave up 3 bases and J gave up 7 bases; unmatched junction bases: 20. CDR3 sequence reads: CASSHGRGGTGEKKIEAFF. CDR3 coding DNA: TGCGCCAGCAGCCATGGCCGGGGTGGGACAGGGGAGAAAAAAATTGAAGCTTTCTTT.

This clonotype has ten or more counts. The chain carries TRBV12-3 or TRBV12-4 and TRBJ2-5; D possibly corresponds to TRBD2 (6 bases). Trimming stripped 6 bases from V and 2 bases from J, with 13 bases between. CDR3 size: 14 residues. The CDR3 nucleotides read TGTGCCAGCAGACTCCTGACTAGTCAAGAGACCCAGTACTTC. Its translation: CASRLLTSQETQYF.

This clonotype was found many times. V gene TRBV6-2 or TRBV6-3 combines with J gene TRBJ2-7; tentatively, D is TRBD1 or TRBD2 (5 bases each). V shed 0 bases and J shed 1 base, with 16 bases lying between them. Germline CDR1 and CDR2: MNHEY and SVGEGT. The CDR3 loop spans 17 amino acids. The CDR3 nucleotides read TGTGCCAGCAGTTACTCGGCTCACCGAGGGGAATCCTACGAGCAGTACTTC. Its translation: CASSYSAHRGESYEQYF.

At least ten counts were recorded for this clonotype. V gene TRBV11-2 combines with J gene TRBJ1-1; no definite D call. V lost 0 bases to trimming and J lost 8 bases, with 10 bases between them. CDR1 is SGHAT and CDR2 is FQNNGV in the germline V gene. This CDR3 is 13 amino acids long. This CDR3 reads CASSLDRTGEAFF. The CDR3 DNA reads TGTGCCAGCAGCTTAGATAGGACGGGAGAAGCTTTCTTT.

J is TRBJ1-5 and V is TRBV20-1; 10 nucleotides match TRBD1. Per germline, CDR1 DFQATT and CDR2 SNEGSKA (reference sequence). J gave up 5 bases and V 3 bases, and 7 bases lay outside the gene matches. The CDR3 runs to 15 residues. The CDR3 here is CSASGATGGDQPQHF. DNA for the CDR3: TGCAGTGCTAGTGGGGCGACAGGGGGCGATCAGCCCCAGCATTTT.

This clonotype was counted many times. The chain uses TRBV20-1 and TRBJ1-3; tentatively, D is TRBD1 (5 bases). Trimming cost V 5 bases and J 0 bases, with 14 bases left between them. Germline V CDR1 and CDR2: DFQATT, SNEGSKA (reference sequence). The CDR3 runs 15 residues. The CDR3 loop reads CSARPGSYSGNTIYF. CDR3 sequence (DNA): TGCAGTGCTCGCCCAGGGTCCTACTCTGGAAACACCATATATTTT.

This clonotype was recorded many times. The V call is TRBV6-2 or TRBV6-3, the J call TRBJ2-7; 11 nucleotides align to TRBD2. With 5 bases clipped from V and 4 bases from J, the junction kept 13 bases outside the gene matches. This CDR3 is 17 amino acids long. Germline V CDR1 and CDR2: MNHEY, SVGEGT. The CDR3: CASSPGLAAWRSYEQYF. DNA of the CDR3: TGTGCCAGCAGTCCGGGACTAGCGGCCTGGAGGTCGTACGAGCAGTACTTC.

CDR3 amino acids: CASSYSEGNRAFF. CDR3 coding DNA: TGTGCCAGCAGTTACTCGGAGGGGAACAGAGCTTTCTTT. V usage is TRBV6-5 and J usage is TRBJ1-1; tentative D call: TRBD1 (5 bases). Trimming cost V 0 bases and J 10 bases, with 12 bases left between them. The germline CDR1 and CDR2 sequences are MNHEY and SVGAGI. The CDR3 is 13 amino acids.

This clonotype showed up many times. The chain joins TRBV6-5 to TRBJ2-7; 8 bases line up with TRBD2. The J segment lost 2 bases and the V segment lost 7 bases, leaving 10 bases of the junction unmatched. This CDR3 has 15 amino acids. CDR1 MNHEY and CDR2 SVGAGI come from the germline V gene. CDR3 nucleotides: TGTGCCAGCACCGACGGGGGGGAAGGGACCTACGAGCAGTACTTC. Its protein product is CASTDGGEGTYEQYF.

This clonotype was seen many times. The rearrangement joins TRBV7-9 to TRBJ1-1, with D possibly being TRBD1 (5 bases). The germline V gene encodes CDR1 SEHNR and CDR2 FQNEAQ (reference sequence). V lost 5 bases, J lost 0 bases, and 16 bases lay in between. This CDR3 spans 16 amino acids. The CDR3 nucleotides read TGTGCCAGCAGCCCCTGGGGACGCCGCATGAACACTGAAGCTTTCTTT. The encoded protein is CASSPWGRRMNTEAFF. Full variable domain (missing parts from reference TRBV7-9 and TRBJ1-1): DTGVSQNPRHKITKRGQNVTFRCDPISEHNRLYWYRQTLGQGPEFLTYFQNEAQLEKSRLLSDRFSAERPKGSFSTLEIQRTEQGDSAMYLCASSPWGRRMNTEAFFGQGTRLTVV.

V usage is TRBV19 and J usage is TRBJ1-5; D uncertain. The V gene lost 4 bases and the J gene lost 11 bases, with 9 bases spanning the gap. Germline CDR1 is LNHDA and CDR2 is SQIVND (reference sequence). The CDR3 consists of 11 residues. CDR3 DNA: TGTGCCAGTAGTACCCGCTCGGCCCAGCATTTT. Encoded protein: CASSTRSAQHF.

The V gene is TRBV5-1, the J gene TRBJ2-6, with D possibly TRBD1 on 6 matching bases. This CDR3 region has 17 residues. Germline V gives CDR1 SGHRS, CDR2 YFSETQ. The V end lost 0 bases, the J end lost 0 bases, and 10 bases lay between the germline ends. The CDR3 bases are TGCGCCAGCAGCTTGGGGGGACACCTCTCTGGGGCCAACGTCCTGACTTTC. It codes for CASSLGGHLSGANVLTF.

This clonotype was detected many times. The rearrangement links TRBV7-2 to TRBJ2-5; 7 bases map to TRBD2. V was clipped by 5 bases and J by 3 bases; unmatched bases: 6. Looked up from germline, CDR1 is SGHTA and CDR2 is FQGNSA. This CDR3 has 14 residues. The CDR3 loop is CASSKGGSEETQYF. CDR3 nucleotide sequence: TGTGCCAGCAGCAAGGGCGGGAGCGAAGAGACCCAGTACTTC.

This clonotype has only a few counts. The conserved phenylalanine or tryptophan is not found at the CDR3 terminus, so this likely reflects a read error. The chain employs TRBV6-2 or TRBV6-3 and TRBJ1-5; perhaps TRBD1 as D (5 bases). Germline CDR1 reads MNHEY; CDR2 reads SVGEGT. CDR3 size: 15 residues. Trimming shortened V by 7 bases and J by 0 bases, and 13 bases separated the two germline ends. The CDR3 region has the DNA TGTGCCAGCACCCCGGGACTCCTTAGCAATCAGCCCCAGCATTCT. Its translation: CASTPGLLSNQPQHS.

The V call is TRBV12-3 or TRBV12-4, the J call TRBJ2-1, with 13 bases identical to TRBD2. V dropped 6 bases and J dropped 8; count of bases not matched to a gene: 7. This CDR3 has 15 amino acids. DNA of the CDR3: TGTGCCAGCAGCCGACTAGCGGGGGGCCGGTATGAGCAGTTCTTC. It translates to CASSRLAGGRYEQFF.

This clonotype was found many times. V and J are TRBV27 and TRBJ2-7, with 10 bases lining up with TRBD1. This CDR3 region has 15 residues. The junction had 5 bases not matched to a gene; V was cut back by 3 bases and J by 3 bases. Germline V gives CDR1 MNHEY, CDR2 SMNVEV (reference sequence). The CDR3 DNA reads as TGTGCCAGCAGTTTTCAGGACAGGGGGAGCTACGAGCAGTACTTC. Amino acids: CASSFQDRGSYEQYF.

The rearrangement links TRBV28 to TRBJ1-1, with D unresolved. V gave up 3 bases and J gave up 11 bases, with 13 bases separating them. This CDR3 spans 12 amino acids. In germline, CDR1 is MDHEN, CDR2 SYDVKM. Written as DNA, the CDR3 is TGTGCCAGCAGTTTGGGAGAGGGATCCGCTTTCTTT. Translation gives CASSLGEGSAFF.

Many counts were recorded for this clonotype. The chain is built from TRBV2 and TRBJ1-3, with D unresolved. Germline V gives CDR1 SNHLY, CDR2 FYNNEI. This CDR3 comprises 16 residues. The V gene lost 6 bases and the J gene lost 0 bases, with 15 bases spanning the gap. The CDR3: CASSATGVTSGNTIYF. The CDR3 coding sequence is TGTGCCAGCAGCGCCACCGGGGTGACCTCTGGAAACACCATATATTTT.

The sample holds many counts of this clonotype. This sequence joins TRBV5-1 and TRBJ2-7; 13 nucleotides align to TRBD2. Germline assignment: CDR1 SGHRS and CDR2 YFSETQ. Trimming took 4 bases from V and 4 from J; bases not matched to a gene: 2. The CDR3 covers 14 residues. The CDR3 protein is CASSGTSGIYEQYF. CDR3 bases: TGCGCCAGCAGCGGGACTAGCGGGATTTACGAGCAGTACTTC.

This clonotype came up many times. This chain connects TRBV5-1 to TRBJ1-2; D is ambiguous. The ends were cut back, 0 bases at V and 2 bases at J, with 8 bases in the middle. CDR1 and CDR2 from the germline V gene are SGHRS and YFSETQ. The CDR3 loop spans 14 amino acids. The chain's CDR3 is CASSLAGGNYGYTF. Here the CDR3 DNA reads TGCGCCAGCAGCTTGGCCGGAGGGAACTATGGCTACACCTTC. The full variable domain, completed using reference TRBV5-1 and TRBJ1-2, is KAGVTQTPRYLIKTRGQQVTLSCSPISGHRSVSWYQQTPGQGLQFLFEYFSETQRNKGNFPGRFSGRQFSNSRSEMNVSTLELGDSALYLCASSLAGGNYGYTFGSGTRLTVV.

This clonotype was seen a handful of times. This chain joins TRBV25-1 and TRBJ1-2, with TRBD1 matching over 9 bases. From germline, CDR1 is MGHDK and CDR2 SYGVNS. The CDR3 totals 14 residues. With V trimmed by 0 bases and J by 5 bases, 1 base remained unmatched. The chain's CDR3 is CASSEYGTGYGYTF. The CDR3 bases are TGTGCCAGCAGTGAATACGGGACAGGGTATGGCTACACCTTC.

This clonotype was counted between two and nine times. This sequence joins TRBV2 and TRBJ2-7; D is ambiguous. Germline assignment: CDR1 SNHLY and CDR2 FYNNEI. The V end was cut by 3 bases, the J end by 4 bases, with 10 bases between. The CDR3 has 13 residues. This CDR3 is CASSDPAYYEQYF. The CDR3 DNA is TGTGCCAGCAGTGACCCGGCCTATTACGAGCAGTACTTC.

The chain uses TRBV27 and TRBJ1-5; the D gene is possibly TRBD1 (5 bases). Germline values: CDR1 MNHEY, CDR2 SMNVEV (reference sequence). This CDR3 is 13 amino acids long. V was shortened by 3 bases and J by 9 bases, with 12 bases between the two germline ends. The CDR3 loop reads CASSFGTSGPQHF. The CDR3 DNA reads TGTGCCAGCAGTTTCGGGACCTCCGGGCCCCAGCATTTT.

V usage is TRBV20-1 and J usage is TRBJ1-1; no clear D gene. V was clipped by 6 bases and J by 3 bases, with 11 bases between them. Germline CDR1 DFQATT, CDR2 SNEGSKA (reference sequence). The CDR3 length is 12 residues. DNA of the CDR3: TGCAGTGCGTATACTAGGGACACTGAAGCTTTCTTT. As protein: CSAYTRDTEAFF.

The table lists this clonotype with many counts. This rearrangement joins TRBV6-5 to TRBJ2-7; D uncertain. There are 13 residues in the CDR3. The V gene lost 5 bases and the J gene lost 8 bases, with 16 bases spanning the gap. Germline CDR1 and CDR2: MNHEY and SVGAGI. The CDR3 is CASSPQDRRQQYF. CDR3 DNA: TGTGCCAGCAGTCCCCAGGACCGTAGGCAGCAGTACTTC.

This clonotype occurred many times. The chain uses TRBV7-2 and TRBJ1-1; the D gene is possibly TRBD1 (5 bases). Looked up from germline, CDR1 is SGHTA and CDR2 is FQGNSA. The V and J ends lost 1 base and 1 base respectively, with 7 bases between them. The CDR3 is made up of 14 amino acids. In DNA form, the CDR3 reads TGTGCCAGCAGCTTAGTTCAGGGGAACACTGAAGCTTTCTTT. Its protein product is CASSLVQGNTEAFF.